This entry concerns a single T cell receptor (beta chain). Its specific antigen is unknown. No base qualities exist here, and no much larger clone lies one base off it. CDR1 and CDR2, looked up from the germline V gene, are SGHAT and FQNNGV. Trimmed from V: 4 bases; trimmed from J: 1 base; junction bases lacking a gene match: 3. Taken from cysteine to phenylalanine, the CDR3 has 15 residues. Only the CDR3 region is kept as DNA, spanning 45 bases read in frame from base 1. This specimen's treatment or condition label, per the study, means: allogeneic hematopoietic cell transplantation with graft depleted of TCRalphabeta T cells and CD19 B cells. TCRalphabeta/CD19-depleted allogeneic hematopoietic cell grafts were given to the transplant recipients, all of whom were children. Library construction relied on PCR. Sequenced using an Illumina HiSeq 2500. Molecular barcoding was employed in the preparation of TCR libraries, with unique molecular identifiers being used to normalize TCRbeta repertoire quantification. TCRdb's own reprocessing of the public reads used fastp at Q25 and MiXCR and kept productive beta chains. Each entry merges the rows of one CDR3 protein and shows their most common DNA and genes. Recorded for this sample are about 420,000 distinct CDR3 sequences; around 15% of them occurred a single time. In total, the top ten clones hold approximately 29% of the sample.

This sample was included in a study of T-cell reconstitution after alpha-beta-depleted transplantation in children (dated by TCRdb to the mid-2010s). Context from the whole study: T-cell immune reconstitution after TCRalphabeta/CD19-depleted allogeneic hematopoietic cell transplantation in children was quantitatively tracked in the study by means of TCR repertoire profiling.

On the study overall, not on this receptor specifically: The high TCRbeta diversity at day 60 in some patients was ascribed to recipient T cells and intrathymic progenitors that had survived conditioning. Over subsequent months, a decline in hyperexpanded clone frequencies was noted, and after one year, T-cell counts and TCRbeta diversity were mostly ascribed to newly produced T cells. The apparently early alphabetaT-cell count recovery about two months after transplant was reportedly dependent on only several hundred rapidly expanded clones derived from non-depleted graft cells.

The specimen comprised PBMCs, mostly from graft donor cells, sampled 360 days after TCRalphabeta/CD19-depleted stem cell transplant. The receptor chain draws on TRBV11-2 and TRBJ2-2; 7 central bases correspond to TRBD2. The sequence was collected from a boy under three years old who had a stem cell transplant for Wiskott-Aldrich syndrome, so the T cells may come from the graft donor. The DNA sequence is given as TGTGCCAGCAGCTCGGAGCGGGGGAACACCGGGGAGCTGTTTTTT. It translates to CASSSERGNTGELFF. Reference TRBV11-2 and TRBJ2-2 proteins supply the regions before and after the CDR3; the full variable domain is: EAGVAQSPRYKIIEKRQSVAFWCNPISGHATLYWYQQILGQGPKLLIQFQNNGVVDDSQLPKDRFSAERLKGVDSTLKIQPAKLEDSAVYLCASSSERGNTGELFFGEGSRLTVL.